This T cell receptor beta chain is from a study of regulatory T cells in long-lasting Graves disease. Study conclusions and caveats: Persistent disease preferred TRBV28, TRBJ1-2 and TRBJ2-5; new disease, TRBV20-1 and TRBJ2-1. Exclusively peripheral blood, rather than thyroid tissue, was studied.

The CDR3 extends over 16 amino acids. The V and J ends lost 3 bases and 0 bases respectively, with 12 bases between them. Germline V gene lookup returns CDR1 DFQATT and CDR2 SNEGSKA (reference sequence). This clonotype has a count of ten or more. Its antigen is currently unknown. Time point noted: persistent/refractory GD, antithyroid drugs over 5 years with positive TRAb. The authors made the TCR library using RNA they extracted from PBMCs. A peripheral blood sample, 8 to 10 milliliters in volume, was drawn into EDTA tubes. TCR beta libraries were built with iRepertoire HTBI primers and Arm-PCR of CDR3 regions. Study processing details: Identification yielded about 66 TRBV and around 15 TRBJ segments across samples. TCRdb redid the calling of the multiplex PCR reads with MiXCR, one entry per CDR3 protein. V and J calls and clone size were set by TCRdb, not the authors. In the table there are 350,000 to 450,000 distinct CDR3 sequences, roughly a fifth of which are singletons.

The J gene is TRBJ1-6, the V gene TRBV20-1; D may be TRBD1 (5 bases). Source: peripheral blood mononuclear cells (PBMCs), taken when the disease was refractory, from a patient treated with antithyroid drugs. This clonotype originated in a female donor with Graves disease. The CDR3 here is CSARGGSGSYNSPLHF. CDR3 in DNA: TGCAGTGCTAGGGGGGGGTCCGGCTCCTATAATTCACCCCTCCACTTT.